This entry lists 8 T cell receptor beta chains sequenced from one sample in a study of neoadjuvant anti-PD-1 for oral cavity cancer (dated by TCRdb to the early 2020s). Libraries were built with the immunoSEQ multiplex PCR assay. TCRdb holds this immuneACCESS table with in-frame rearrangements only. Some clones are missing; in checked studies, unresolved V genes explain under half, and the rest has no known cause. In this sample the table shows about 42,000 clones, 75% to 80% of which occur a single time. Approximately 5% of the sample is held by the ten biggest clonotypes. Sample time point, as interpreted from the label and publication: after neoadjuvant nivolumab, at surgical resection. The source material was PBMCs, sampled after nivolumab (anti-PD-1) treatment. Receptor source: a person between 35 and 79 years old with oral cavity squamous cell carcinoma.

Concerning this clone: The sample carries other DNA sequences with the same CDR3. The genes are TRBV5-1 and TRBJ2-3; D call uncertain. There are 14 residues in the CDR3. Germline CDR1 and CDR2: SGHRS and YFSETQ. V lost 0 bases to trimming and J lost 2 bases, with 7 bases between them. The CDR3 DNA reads TGCGCCAGCAGCTTGGAGACCCCCACAGATACGCAGTATTTT. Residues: CASSLETPTDTQYF. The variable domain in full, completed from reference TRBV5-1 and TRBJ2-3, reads KAGVTQTPRYLIKTRGQQVTLSCSPISGHRSVSWYQQTPGQGLQFLFEYFSETQRNKGNFPGRFSGRQFSNSRSEMNVSTLELGDSALYLCASSLETPTDTQYFGPGTRLTVL.

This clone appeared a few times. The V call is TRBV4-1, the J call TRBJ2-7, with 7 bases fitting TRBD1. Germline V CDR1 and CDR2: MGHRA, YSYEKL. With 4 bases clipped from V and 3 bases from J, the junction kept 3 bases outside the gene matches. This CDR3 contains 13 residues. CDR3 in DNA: TGCGCCAGCAGCCTGACAGGGAGCTACGAGCAGTACTTC. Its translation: CASSLTGSYEQYF.

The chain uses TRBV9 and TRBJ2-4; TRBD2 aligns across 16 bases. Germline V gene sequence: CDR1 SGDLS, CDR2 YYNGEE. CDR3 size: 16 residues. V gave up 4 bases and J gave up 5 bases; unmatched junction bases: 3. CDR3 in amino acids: CASSPGLAGGQNIQYF. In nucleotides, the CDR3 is TGTGCCAGCAGCCCGGGACTAGCGGGGGGGCAAAACATTCAGTACTTC.

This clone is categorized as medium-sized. The CDR3 here is CASGATRGQGHEQYF. CDR3 nucleotide sequence: TGTGCCAGCGGGGCCACAAGGGGGCAGGGGCACGAGCAGTACTTC. This chain uses TRBV2 with TRBJ2-7, with 7 bases that match TRBD1. Losses at the gene ends were 8 bases for V and 5 bases for J; bases not matched to a gene: 15. Germline V gene lookup returns CDR1 SNHLY and CDR2 FYNNEI. The CDR3 is 15 residues long.

CDR3 coding DNA: TGTGCCAGCAGTGACAGTGCTCTATTCCACGAGCAGTACTTC. It codes for CASSDSALFHEQYF. The genes are TRBV2 and TRBJ2-7, with D uncertain. CDR3 length: 14 amino acids. V gave up 3 bases and J gave up 5 bases, with 14 bases separating them. Per the germline V gene, CDR1 is SNHLY and CDR2 is FYNNEI.

The CDR3 sequence is CASSMGTGSEAFF. The DNA of the CDR3 is TGTGCCAGTAGTATGGGGACAGGGAGTGAAGCTTTCTTT. V usage is TRBV19 and J usage is TRBJ1-1; 9 bases fit TRBD1. The germline V gene has CDR1 LNHDA and CDR2 SQIVND (reference sequence). V gave up 3 bases and J gave up 7 bases; unmatched junction bases: 3. This CDR3 comprises 13 residues. Full variable domain (outside the CDR3, taken from reference TRBV19 and TRBJ1-1): DGGITQSPKYLFRKEGQNVTLSCEQNLNHDAMYWYRQDPGQGLRLIYYSQIVNDFQKGDIAEGYSVSREKKESFPLTVTSAQKNPTAFYLCASSMGTGSEAFFGQGTRLTVV.

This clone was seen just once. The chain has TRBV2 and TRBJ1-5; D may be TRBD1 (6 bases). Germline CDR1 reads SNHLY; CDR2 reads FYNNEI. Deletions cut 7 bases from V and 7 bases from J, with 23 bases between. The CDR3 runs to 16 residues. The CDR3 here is CASNLRQAVTGQPQHF. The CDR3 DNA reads TGTGCCAGCAACCTGAGACAGGCAGTTACTGGGCAGCCCCAGCATTTT.

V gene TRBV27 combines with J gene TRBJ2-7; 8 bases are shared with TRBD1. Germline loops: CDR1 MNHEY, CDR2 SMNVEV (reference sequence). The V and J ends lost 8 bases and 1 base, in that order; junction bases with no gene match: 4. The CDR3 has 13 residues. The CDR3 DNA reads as TGTGCCAGCTCTCAGGGGGCTTCCTACGAGCAGTACTTC. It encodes CASSQGASYEQYF.